Shown below are 2 T cell receptor beta chains from a single sample sequenced in a study of Graves' ophthalmopathy and Graves' hyperthyroidism (dated by TCRdb to 2016 to 2018). Sequencing took place on an Illumina HiSeq 2000. For repertoire sequencing, the TCR beta CDR3 regions were amplified from RNA transcripts. HTBI primers and the Qiagen OneStep RT-PCR kit were used in a first-round RT-PCR, which was followed by a second-round multiplex PCR, size selection and purification. The public reads were run again by TCRdb, first through fastp at Q25 and then through MiXCR, and only productive beta chains were kept. Every distinct CDR3 protein forms one entry, paired with its most common genes and DNA. The sample contains hundreds of thousands of distinct CDR3 sequences, around a fifth of them found a single time. Around 6.9% of the sample is taken by the ten largest. What was sequenced was peripheral blood. The receptors derive from a woman aged 18-30 years with stable Graves' hyperthyroidism. Some clones in this sample may be carry-over from other donors' samples. Donor details come from another sample of the same person, matched by shared clones.

The chain combines TRBV4-2 with TRBJ2-5; D could derive from TRBD1 or TRBD2 (5 bases each). Germline V gene sequence: CDR1 LGHNA, CDR2 YNFKEQ. This CDR3 spans 16 amino acids. Trimming pared 0 bases from V and 5 bases from J, leaving 16 bases between. CDR3 region: CASSQELGAVLETQYF. CDR3 in DNA: TGTGCCAGCAGCCAAGAGCTCGGGGCCGTGCTGGAGACCCAGTACTTC.

This clonotype was found many times. The genes are TRBV12-3 or TRBV12-4 and TRBJ1-2, with D maybe TRBD1 (5 bases). The V end lost 1 base, the J end lost 8 bases, and 11 bases lay between the germline ends. This CDR3 has 13 residues. The chain's CDR3 is CASSLGSWGGYTF. The DNA for the CDR3 is TGTGCCAGCAGTTTAGGGTCCTGGGGCGGCTACACCTTC.